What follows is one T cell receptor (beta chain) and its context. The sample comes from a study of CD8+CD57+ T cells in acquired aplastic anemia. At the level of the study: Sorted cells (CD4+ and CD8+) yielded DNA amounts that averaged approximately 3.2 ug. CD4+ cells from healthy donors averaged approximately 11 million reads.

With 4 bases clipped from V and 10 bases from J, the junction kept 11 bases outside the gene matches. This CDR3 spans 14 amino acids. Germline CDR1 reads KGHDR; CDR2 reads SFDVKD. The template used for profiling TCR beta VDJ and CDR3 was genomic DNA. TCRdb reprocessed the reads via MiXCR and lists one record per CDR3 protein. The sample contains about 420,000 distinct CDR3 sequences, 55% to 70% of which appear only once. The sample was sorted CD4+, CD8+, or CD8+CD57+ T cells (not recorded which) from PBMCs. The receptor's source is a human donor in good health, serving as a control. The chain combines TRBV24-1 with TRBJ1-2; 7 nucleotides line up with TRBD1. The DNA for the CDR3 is TGTGCCACCAGTGACCCGGGACAGTTTCGAGACTACACCTTC. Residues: CATSDPGQFRDYTF.